Listed here are 13 T cell receptor beta chains from one sample, sequenced in a study of T cell repertoires in cytomegalovirus infection (dated by TCRdb to about 2019). Sequencing took place on an Illumina HiSeq 1500. In TCRdb, the public reads were trimmed at Q25 with fastp and aligned with MiXCR, with productive beta chains retained. Under each unique CDR3 protein, matching rows form one entry showing the most common genes and DNA. The table for this sample lists some 180,000 distinct CDR3 sequences; about 18% of them were counted only once. The ten largest clones take up approximately 25% of the sample. Sequencing used CD8+ T cells from PBMCs. The receptors stem from a human donor in good health (CMV status not recorded). Some clones in this sample may be carry-over from other donors' samples.

The chain joins TRBV6-1 to TRBJ1-1; D uncertain. Germline V gene sequence: CDR1 MNHNS, CDR2 SASEGT. The V and J ends lost 7 bases and 3 bases respectively, with 9 bases between them. The CDR3 contains 12 residues. The CDR3 nucleotides are TGTGCCAGCATCGAGGGATACACTGAAGCTTTCTTT. This sequence encodes CASIEGYTEAFF.

This clonotype came up a few times. The chain combines TRBV28 with TRBJ2-3; 9 positions match TRBD1. There are 14 residues in the CDR3. Looked up from germline, CDR1 is MDHEN and CDR2 is SYDVKM. Trimming took 2 bases from V and 4 from J; bases not matched to a gene: 1. The CDR3: CASSLRTGADTQYF. The DNA of the CDR3 is TGTGCCAGCAGTTTAAGGACAGGGGCAGATACGCAGTATTTT.

The gene calls are TRBV7-9 and TRBJ2-4; D gene unclear. Germline V gene lookup returns CDR1 SEHNR and CDR2 FQNEAQ (reference sequence). The CDR3 totals 14 residues. V was cut by 1 base and J by 5 bases, with 9 bases left in between. The CDR3 region has the DNA TGTGCCAGCAGCTTAGGGCCCGAGGAAAACATTCAGTACTTC. This gives the protein CASSLGPEENIQYF. The complete variable domain, with remaining parts taken from reference TRBV7-9 and TRBJ2-4, reads DTGVSQNPRHKITKRGQNVTFRCDPISEHNRLYWYRQTLGQGPEFLTYFQNEAQLEKSRLLSDRFSAERPKGSFSTLEIQRTEQGDSAMYLCASSLGPEENIQYFGAGTRLSVL.

This clonotype showed up just a few times. V is TRBV5-6 and J is TRBJ2-7; D call uncertain. The CDR3 consists of 12 residues. Germline CDR1 is SGHDT and CDR2 is YYEEEE. V was shortened by 3 bases and J by 3 bases, with 7 bases between the two germline ends. The chain's CDR3 is CASSSMHYEQYF. CDR3 nucleotides: TGTGCCAGCAGCTCCATGCACTACGAGCAGTACTTC.

This clonotype was seen more than once but under ten times. V is TRBV28 and J is TRBJ1-2, with 9 positions matching TRBD1. The germline V gene has CDR1 MDHEN and CDR2 SYDVKM. The CDR3 length is 19 residues. With 6 bases clipped from V and 6 bases from J, the junction kept 23 bases outside the gene matches. The CDR3 reads CASSPFWTGVDSEFDGYTF. CDR3 coding DNA: TGTGCCAGCAGCCCTTTCTGGACAGGGGTCGACAGCGAATTCGATGGCTACACCTTC.

This clonotype has just a few counts. The V gene is TRBV29-1, the J gene TRBJ2-7; perhaps TRBD1 as D (5 bases). This CDR3 has 14 residues. Germline values: CDR1 SQVTM, CDR2 ANQGSEA. Trimming stripped 1 base from V and 2 bases from J, with 12 bases between. Here the CDR3 DNA reads TGCAGCGTTGAAGGGACACAAGCCCCCTACGAGCAGTACTTC. Its translation: CSVEGTQAPYEQYF.

This clonotype was counted only a few times. J is TRBJ2-7 and V is TRBV6-6; D ambiguous. CDR1 is MNHNY, CDR2 SVGAGI, per germline (reference sequence). The germline V and J ends were trimmed by 0 bases and 3 bases, with 12 bases remaining between them. The CDR3 consists of 15 residues. The CDR3 DNA reads as TGTGCCAGCAGTTACTCGAATTCCGTGGGCTACGAGCAGTACTTC. Amino acids: CASSYSNSVGYEQYF.

This chain links TRBV6-6 with TRBJ2-7; D is uncertain. Germline loops: CDR1 MNHNY, CDR2 SVGAGI (reference sequence). The V and J ends lost 6 bases and 2 bases respectively, with 14 bases between them. CDR3 size: 14 residues. The CDR3 sequence: CASSNTEHPYEQYF. The CDR3 DNA sequence: TGTGCCAGCAGCAACACAGAGCACCCCTACGAGCAGTACTTC.

This clonotype was counted between two and nine times. J is TRBJ1-1 and V is TRBV24-1; unclear D gene. V lost 0 bases to trimming and J lost 2 bases, with 3 bases between them. The germline V gene encodes CDR1 KGHDR and CDR2 SFDVKD. This CDR3 region has 13 residues. The CDR3 DNA sequence: TGTGCCACCAGTGATTTGAGTAACACTGAAGCTTTCTTT. As protein: CATSDLSNTEAFF.

This clonotype was picked up one time. The chain carries TRBV20-1 and TRBJ2-5; 12 nucleotides align to TRBD2. V lost 3 bases and J lost 5; bases outside the gene matches: 7. The CDR3 spans 15 residues. CDR1 DFQATT and CDR2 SNEGSKA come from the germline V gene (reference sequence). In DNA, the CDR3 is TGCAGTGCTAGTCACCTAGCGGGGGGGCCCGAGACCCAGTACTTC. Protein sequence: CSASHLAGGPETQYF.

The chain combines TRBV29-1 with TRBJ1-1, with TRBD1 matching 7 bases. CDR1 is SQVTM, CDR2 ANQGSEA, per germline. The CDR3 extends over 13 amino acids. With 7 bases clipped from V and 5 bases from J, the junction kept 10 bases outside the gene matches. The CDR3 protein is CSAAEGAETEAFF. The DNA for the CDR3 is TGCAGCGCGGCGGAGGGGGCAGAAACTGAAGCTTTCTTT.

This clonotype showed up just a few times. The V call is TRBV12-3 or TRBV12-4, the J call TRBJ2-2; possible D gene TRBD1, 6 bases. V lost 5 bases and J 4 bases, leaving 17 bases between the germline ends. The CDR3 has 16 residues. This chain's CDR3 is CASSITGLSPTGELFF. The CDR3, as DNA: TGTGCCAGCAGTATTACAGGGCTATCCCCCACCGGGGAGCTGTTTTTT.

The table lists this clonotype with a few counts. The chain has TRBV6-6 and TRBJ2-1; tentatively, D is TRBD1 or TRBD2 (5 bases each). The CDR3 is 14 amino acids. In germline, CDR1 is MNHNY, CDR2 SVGAGI (reference sequence). With 2 bases removed from V and 1 base from J, the gap between germline ends came to 6 bases. CDR3 nucleotide sequence: TGTGCCAGCAGTTACGGGGGTTCCTACAATGAGCAGTTCTTC. Its protein is CASSYGGSYNEQFF.